The entry that follows covers one TCR beta chain sequence. These data come from a study of blood T cell repertoires in COVID-19. CDR1 is SNHLY, CDR2 FYNNEI, per germline. The trim removed 5 bases at V and 3 bases at J, leaving 3 bases unmatched. CDR3 size: 13 residues. Libraries were prepared by immunoSEQ multiplex PCR; TCRdb keeps only in-frame clonotypes and omits some of them. Among around 110,000 clones listed, approximately 87% were seen once. Sequencing used peripheral blood. This receptor was identified in a man aged 25-45 years with acute or convalescent COVID-19. This chain connects TRBV2 to TRBJ2-5; TRBD2 matches 7 bases. CDR3 loop: CASSPGGEETQYF. In DNA, the CDR3 is TGTGCCAGCAGTCCGGGGGGTGAAGAGACCCAGTACTTC.